This passage covers 5 T cell receptor beta chains from one sample sequenced in a study of blood T cell repertoires in COVID-19. Profiled with immunoSEQ multiplex PCR; TCRdb holds only in-frame clones, not every one. The sample lists around 70,000 clones, roughly 87% seen once, with over 25% in the top ten. Sequences were obtained from peripheral blood. The receptors derive from a woman of 80 years or more with active or convalescent COVID-19.

This rearrangement joins TRBV5-4 to TRBJ1-2; TRBD1 matches 7 bases. V trimming: 4 bases; J trimming: 4 bases; junction bases outside the gene matches: 10. The CDR3 spans 15 residues. Germline loops: CDR1 SGHNT, CDR2 YYREEE (reference sequence). CDR3 in DNA: TGTGCCAGCAGCGGTACAGGGGAAGGTAGCTATGGCTACACCTTC. It yields the protein CASSGTGEGSYGYTF.

The rearrangement joins TRBV28 to TRBJ1-1; the D is unclear. This CDR3 region has 15 residues. Germline assignment: CDR1 MDHEN and CDR2 SYDVKM. Trimming cost V 8 bases and J 5 bases, with 21 bases left between them. CDR3 in amino acids: CASAPPALGRTEAFF. The CDR3 DNA follows: TGTGCCAGCGCGCCACCCGCCCTAGGTAGGACTGAAGCTTTCTTT.

The chain carries TRBV10-3 and TRBJ1-2, with 7 bases that match TRBD1. The length of the CDR3 is 13 residues. CDR1 and CDR2 from the germline V gene are ENHRY and SYGVKD. With 7 bases clipped from V and 3 bases from J, the junction kept 5 bases outside the gene matches. CDR3 sequence (DNA): TGTGCCATCACGACAGGGCTAGACTATGGCTACACCTTC. This codes for CAITTGLDYGYTF.

This clone appeared once. V and J are TRBV27 and TRBJ2-7; TRBD1 agrees at 7 bases. Germline CDR1 and CDR2: MNHEY and SMNVEV (reference sequence). The CDR3 is made up of 14 amino acids. J gave up 3 bases and V 5 bases, and 7 bases lay outside the gene matches. Here the CDR3 DNA reads TGTGCCAGCAGTCCATACGGACAGGACTACGAGCAGTACTTC. Residues: CASSPYGQDYEQYF.

The chain links TRBV2 to TRBJ2-3, with D maybe TRBD2 (7 bases). The germline CDR1 and CDR2 sequences are SNHLY and FYNNEI. Trimming shortened V by 1 base and J by 5 bases, and 13 bases separated the two germline ends. CDR3 length: 15 residues. The DNA of the CDR3 is TGTGCCAGCAGTGAAGAGGGGGGGCAGGTAGATACGCAGTATTTT. It translates to CASSEEGGQVDTQYF.